Many counts were recorded for the clone carrying this TCR beta chain. What it binds is unknown. This CDR3 is built from 13 residues. This sample was taken from a study of Graves' ophthalmopathy and Graves' hyperthyroidism. General study points: The model reached 65% to 71% sensitivity and approximately 72% specificity for predicting ophthalmopathy progression. Blood shared most expanded thyroid clonotypes above 0.001 frequency.

RNA transcripts were the template, and TCR beta CDR3 regions were amplified from them. HTBI primers served in a first-round RT-PCR, which a second-round multiplex PCR followed. Each CDR3 protein gets one entry after TCRdb re-called the multiplex PCR reads with MiXCR. The table has about 620,000 distinct CDR3 sequences, roughly 20% seen once. This clonotype originated in a woman aged 18 to 35 with stable Graves' hyperthyroidism. Some clones in this sample may be carry-over from other donors' samples. V and J are TRBV12-3 or TRBV12-4 and TRBJ1-2; D perhaps matches TRBD1 (5 bases). Source material: peripheral blood. CDR3 loop: CVSNGGNDYGYTF. The CDR3 DNA reads TGTGTCTCGAACGGGGGGAATGACTATGGCTACACCTTC.